Following are 27 T cell receptor beta chains from one sample sequenced in a study of Graves' ophthalmopathy and Graves' hyperthyroidism. The authors amplified TCR beta CDR3 regions from RNA transcripts. The first-round RT-PCR employed HTBI primers together with the Qiagen OneStep RT-PCR kit. A multiplex PCR was then performed as the second round. One entry per CDR3 protein results from TCRdb running MiXCR on the multiplex PCR reads. The sample carries 400,000 to 450,000 distinct CDR3 sequences, about 21% recorded once. The sequencing sample was made of peripheral blood. The receptors come from a woman aged 18-29 years with stable Graves' hyperthyroidism.

A note on this clonotype: This may stem from a read error, because a much larger clone lies one nucleotide away. V usage is TRBV20-1 and J usage is TRBJ2-7, with 7 bases aligning to TRBD2. The germline CDR1 and CDR2 sequences are DFQATT and SNEGSKA (reference sequence). There are 14 residues in the CDR3. V gave up 7 bases and J gave up 0 bases; unmatched junction bases: 9. In DNA form, the CDR3 reads TGCAGTGTCGCCGGACTAGAGAGCTCCTACGAGCAGTACTTC. This codes for CSVAGLESSYEQYF.

This clonotype was seen only a few times. This chain connects TRBV7-3 to TRBJ2-3, with 9 bases identical to TRBD2. Germline CDR1 SGHTA, CDR2 FQGTGA. V lost 8 bases to trimming and J lost 3 bases; unmatched junction nucleotides: 6. The CDR3 totals 14 residues. The chain's CDR3 is CASRAGGRTDTQYF. The CDR3 bases are TGTGCCAGCCGAGCGGGGGGAAGAACAGATACGCAGTATTTT.

The chain carries TRBV6-5 and TRBJ1-1; D possibly corresponds to TRBD1 (5 bases). V gave up 2 bases and J gave up 3 bases, with 10 bases separating them. Germline assignment: CDR1 MNHEY and CDR2 SVGAGI. The CDR3 sequence is 14 residues long. The CDR3 DNA reads TGTGCCAGCAGTTACCGTGGGGGTCACACTGAAGCTTTCTTT. The encoded protein is CASSYRGGHTEAFF.

The sample holds many counts of this clonotype. The rearrangement uses TRBV6-2 or TRBV6-3 and TRBJ2-7; TRBD2 matches at 12 bases. The CDR3 totals 15 residues. With 5 bases clipped from V and 7 bases from J, the junction kept 9 bases outside the gene matches. CDR1 is MNHEY and CDR2 is SVGEGT in the germline V gene. CDR3 residues: CASSDRLAGVGEQYF. In DNA form, the CDR3 reads TGTGCCAGCAGTGACCGACTAGCGGGAGTTGGTGAGCAGTACTTC.

The gene calls are TRBV10-3 and TRBJ1-5, with D unresolved. The CDR3 length is 12 residues. CDR1 and CDR2 from the germline V gene are ENHRY and SYGVKD. Between the trimmed V and J ends, which lost 3 bases and 4 bases, there was a span of 4 bases. Here the CDR3 DNA reads TGTGCCATCAGTGACAGTAATCAGCCCCAGCATTTT. Its translation: CAISDSNQPQHF.

This chain connects TRBV6-1 to TRBJ2-7; 10 bases match TRBD2. V dropped 6 bases and J dropped 6; count of bases not matched to a gene: 8. This CDR3 has 14 residues. Per the germline V gene, CDR1 is MNHNS and CDR2 is SASEGT. CDR3 protein: CASRSSGSPREQYF. CDR3 nucleotide sequence: TGTGCCAGCAGGTCTAGCGGGAGCCCGCGCGAGCAGTACTTC.

In its sample, this clonotype was seen many times. V usage is TRBV10-3 and J usage is TRBJ2-5, with TRBD1 identical over 8 bases. The length of the CDR3 is 14 residues. Trimming removed 2 bases from V and 5 bases from J; junction bases left unmatched: 4. Per the germline V gene, CDR1 is ENHRY and CDR2 is SYGVKD. CDR3 region: CAISEDRGWETQYF. The CDR3 DNA reads TGTGCCATCAGTGAGGACAGGGGATGGGAGACCCAGTACTTC.

CDR3 nucleotides: TGTGCCAGCAGTGCAACGGGTGCATCCTCCTACGAGCAGTACTTC. It is translated as CASSATGASSYEQYF. V usage is TRBV6-1 and J usage is TRBJ2-7, with D unclear. The germline V gene has CDR1 MNHNS and CDR2 SASEGT. Trimming shortened V by 4 bases and J by 0 bases, and 13 bases separated the two germline ends. The CDR3 has 15 amino acids.

This clonotype was observed at least ten times. The chain couples TRBV13 to TRBJ2-5; no clear D. V dropped 3 bases and J dropped 5 bases, with 16 bases sitting between them. CDR1 and CDR2 (germline): PRHDT, FYEKMQ (reference sequence). The CDR3 loop spans 15 amino acids. The CDR3 region has the DNA TGTGCCAGCAGCTTCCCCCTCCCCATAACGGAGACCCAGTACTTC. Translating gives CASSFPLPITETQYF.

V usage is TRBV12-3 or TRBV12-4 and J usage is TRBJ1-6, with TRBD1 as a possible D gene (5 bases). The CDR3 is 16 residues long. Trimming shortened V by 6 bases and J by 0 bases, and 12 bases separated the two germline ends. As DNA, the CDR3 is TGTGCCAGCAGCCCTGACGGACACTCCTATAATTCACCCCTCCACTTT. This codes for CASSPDGHSYNSPLHF.

As to this clonotype: This could be a read error, since a much larger clone is one nucleotide away. The genes are TRBV5-1 and TRBJ2-7, with D tentatively TRBD1 (6 bases). Germline assignment: CDR1 SGHRS and CDR2 YFSETQ. The CDR3 has 17 residues. Trimming cost V 0 bases and J 4 bases, with 20 bases left between them. Written as DNA, the CDR3 is TGCGCCAGCAGCTTGGCGCCGCCGGGACAATTAATGTACGAGCAGTACTTC. Amino acids: CASSLAPPGQLMYEQYF.

This clonotype showed up just a few times. This sequence joins TRBV11-2 and TRBJ2-6, with a possible D match to TRBD2 (5 bases). The V gene's germline CDR1 is SGHAT and CDR2 FQNNGV. The CDR3 spans 18 residues. V gave up 5 bases and J gave up 1 base, with 18 bases separating them. DNA of the CDR3: TGTGCCAGCAGCCTTAGGACGGGGAGTAAATCTGGGGCCAACGTCCTGACTTTC. Translation gives CASSLRTGSKSGANVLTF.

The sample holds many counts of this clonotype. The V and J genes are TRBV6-2 or TRBV6-3 and TRBJ2-7; 8 bases are a match to TRBD2. Per the germline V gene, CDR1 is MNHEY and CDR2 is SVGEGT. The J segment lost 5 bases and the V segment lost 5 bases, leaving 11 bases of the junction unmatched. The CDR3 is 15 amino acids. The CDR3, as DNA: TGTGCCAGCAGTGCCCTGTCGGGAGGGCCCGACGAGCAGTACTTC. This sequence encodes CASSALSGGPDEQYF.

The CDR3 DNA reads as TGTGCCAGCAGGTTAGGGGGCCGGGGCACTGAAGCTTTCTTT. It specifies CASRLGGRGTEAFF. The J gene is TRBJ1-1, the V gene TRBV28; 7 positions match TRBD1. Germline CDR1 reads MDHEN; CDR2 reads SYDVKM. The V gene end was trimmed by 6 bases and the J gene end by 4 bases; junction bases not matched to a gene: 8. The CDR3 loop spans 14 amino acids. Drawing the rest from reference TRBV28 and TRBJ1-1, the complete variable domain is DVKVTQSSRYLVKRTGEKVFLECVQDMDHENMFWYRQDPGLGLRLIYFSYDVKMKEKGDIPEGYSVSREKKERFSLILESASTNQTSMYLCASRLGGRGTEAFFGQGTRLTVV.

This clonotype was counted a few times. This may be a read error, as it is one base from a much larger clone. Since the CDR3 does not end with the conserved phenylalanine or tryptophan, this likely comes from a read error. V gene TRBV6-5 combines with J gene TRBJ1-1; the D gene is possibly TRBD1 (6 bases). Trimming stripped 2 bases from V and 8 bases from J, with 9 bases between. The CDR3 is made up of 12 amino acids. Germline CDR1 and CDR2: MNHEY and SVGAGI. CDR3 nucleotides: TGTGCCAGCAGTTACGGGGGGGCCGAAGCTTTCTAT. Translation gives CASSYGGAEAFY.

At least ten counts were recorded for this clonotype. The chain combines TRBV11-2 with TRBJ2-7; 7 bases fit TRBD1. This CDR3 has 15 amino acids. The germline CDR1 and CDR2 sequences are SGHAT and FQNNGV. Unmatched junction bases numbered 8, after V lost 6 bases and J lost 0 bases. The CDR3 region has the DNA TGTGCCAGCAGGCCTCGGGACAGTTACTCCTACGAGCAGTACTTC. This sequence encodes CASRPRDSYSYEQYF.

Ten or more counts support this clonotype. The chain joins TRBV10-3 to TRBJ1-6; D is undetermined. The V and J ends lost 6 bases and 7 bases respectively, with 7 bases between them. The CDR3 spans 12 residues. In germline, CDR1 is ENHRY, CDR2 SYGVKD. The CDR3 nucleotides read TGTGCCATCAGACAGTCAAATTCACCCCTCCACTTT. Its translation is CAIRQSNSPLHF.

This clonotype was seen ten or more times. J is TRBJ1-1 and V is TRBV19, with a tentative D call TRBD1 (6 bases). Germline lookup yields CDR1 LNHDA and CDR2 SQIVND (reference sequence). There are 14 residues in the CDR3. V dropped 9 bases and J dropped 1 base, with 15 bases sitting between them. The DNA of the CDR3 is TGTGCCAGCACCCTCGGGACACCGAACACTGAAGCTTTCTTT. Protein product: CASTLGTPNTEAFF.

This clonotype came up many times. This chain uses TRBV6-1 with TRBJ2-2; D possibly uses TRBD1 or TRBD2 (5 bases each). The CDR3 consists of 14 residues. V was clipped by 8 bases and J by 3 bases, with 13 bases between them. Germline V gene sequence: CDR1 MNHNS, CDR2 SASEGT. In DNA form, the CDR3 reads TGTGCCAGCTCCGGCTTGGGGGACACCGGGGAGCTGTTTTTT. It encodes CASSGLGDTGELFF.

This rearrangement joins TRBV11-2 to TRBJ1-2; 10 nucleotides match TRBD1. Germline V CDR1 and CDR2: SGHAT, FQNNGV. This CDR3 is 14 amino acids long. Trimming at V came to 4 bases and at J to 7 bases, leaving 6 bases not matched to a gene. CDR3 residues: CASSSGQGLGGYTF. The CDR3 region has the DNA TGTGCCAGCAGCTCGGGACAGGGGTTGGGTGGCTACACCTTC.

This clonotype was detected many times. The chain links TRBV6-5 to TRBJ1-2; D is uncertain. This CDR3 is 16 amino acids long. V gave up 0 bases and J gave up 1 base, with 12 bases separating them. Germline values: CDR1 MNHEY, CDR2 SVGAGI. This CDR3 is CASSYSSLGSNYGYTF. The CDR3 DNA is TGTGCCAGCAGTTACTCGAGCCTAGGGAGTAACTATGGCTACACCTTC.

This rearrangement joins TRBV6-1 to TRBJ2-2; maybe TRBD2 (5 bases). Between the trimmed V and J ends, which lost 4 bases and 3 bases, there was a span of 6 bases. Germline lookup yields CDR1 MNHNS and CDR2 SASEGT. CDR3 length: 13 residues. The CDR3 is CASSVGDTGELFF. CDR3 coding DNA: TGTGCCAGCAGTGTGGGAGACACCGGGGAGCTGTTTTTT.

This clonotype showed up just a few times. This chain connects TRBV7-2 to TRBJ2-7; D ambiguous. Germline V gives CDR1 SGHTA, CDR2 FQGNSA. Trimming pared 4 bases from V and 6 bases from J, leaving 7 bases between. The CDR3 has 11 amino acids. In DNA, the CDR3 is TGTGCCAGCAGCTCTGGAAGCGAGCAGTACTTC. Its protein product is CASSSGSEQYF.

This clonotype was observed at least ten times. The chain is built from TRBV5-1 and TRBJ2-7, with TRBD2 matching 14 bases. This CDR3 comprises 17 residues. The J segment lost 2 bases and the V segment lost 4 bases, leaving 8 bases of the junction unmatched. Germline CDR1 and CDR2: SGHRS and YFSETQ. CDR3 protein: CASSPRTSGRIPYEQYF. The CDR3 nucleotides read TGCGCCAGCAGCCCCCGGACTAGCGGGAGGATACCCTACGAGCAGTACTTC. The complete variable domain, with remaining parts taken from reference TRBV5-1 and TRBJ2-7, reads KAGVTQTPRYLIKTRGQQVTLSCSPISGHRSVSWYQQTPGQGLQFLFEYFSETQRNKGNFPGRFSGRQFSNSRSEMNVSTLELGDSALYLCASSPRTSGRIPYEQYFGPGTRLTVT.

This clonotype has at least ten counts. The chain recombines TRBV20-1 with TRBJ2-7, with TRBD2 matching over 11 bases. Per germline, CDR1 DFQATT and CDR2 SNEGSKA (reference sequence). The ends lost 4 bases at V and 7 bases at J; junction bases unmatched: 6. The CDR3 totals 13 residues. CDR3 nucleotides: TGCAGTGCTACCCTAAGACTAGCGGGGGAGCAGTACTTC. This gives the protein CSATLRLAGEQYF.

This clonotype was seen only once. The rearrangement uses TRBV28 and TRBJ2-5; D uncertain. The CDR3 runs to 17 residues. V gave up 4 bases and J gave up 0 bases, with 18 bases separating them. CDR1 is MDHEN and CDR2 is SYDVKM in the germline V gene. The CDR3 is CASSSLSQPTYQETQYF. The CDR3 coding sequence is TGTGCCAGCAGTTCCCTCTCACAGCCAACTTACCAAGAGACCCAGTACTTC.

This clonotype was counted ten times or more. In nucleotides, the CDR3 is TGTGCCAGCAGTTTAGGAGCGCCGTTCTATGGCTACACCTTC. As protein: CASSLGAPFYGYTF. V and J are TRBV28 and TRBJ1-2, with D hard to call. The V end was cut by 2 bases, the J end by 4 bases, with 11 bases between. The V gene's germline CDR1 is MDHEN and CDR2 SYDVKM. The CDR3 spans 14 residues.